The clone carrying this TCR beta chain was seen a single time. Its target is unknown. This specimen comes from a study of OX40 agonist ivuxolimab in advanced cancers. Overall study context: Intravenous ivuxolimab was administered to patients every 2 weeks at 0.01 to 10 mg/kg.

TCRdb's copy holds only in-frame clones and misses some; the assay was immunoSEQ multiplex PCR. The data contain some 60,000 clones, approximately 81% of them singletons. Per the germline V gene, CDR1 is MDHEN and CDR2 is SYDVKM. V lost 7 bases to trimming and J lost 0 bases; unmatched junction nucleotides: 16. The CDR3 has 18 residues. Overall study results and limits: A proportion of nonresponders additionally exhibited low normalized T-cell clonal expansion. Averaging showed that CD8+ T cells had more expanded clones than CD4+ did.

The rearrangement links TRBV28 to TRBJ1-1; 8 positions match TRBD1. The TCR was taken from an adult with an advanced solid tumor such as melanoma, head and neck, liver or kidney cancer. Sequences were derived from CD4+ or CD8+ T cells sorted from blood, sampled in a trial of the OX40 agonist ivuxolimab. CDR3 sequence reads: CASTPPRDRTIMNTEAFF. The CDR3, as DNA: TGTGCCAGCACCCCTCCCCGGGACAGGACTATTATGAACACTGAAGCTTTCTTT.